Each of the 20 T cell receptor beta chains below was sequenced from the same sample in a study of blood T cell repertoires in COVID-19. The method was immunoSEQ multiplex PCR; TCRdb's version includes in-frame clones alone and lacks a portion of them. The table has 250,000 or so clones, around four fifths seen once. Sequenced material: peripheral blood. Receptors were obtained from a man between 25 and 39 years old who had recovered from COVID-19.

J is TRBJ1-1 and V is TRBV5-6; TRBD1 is a possible D gene (5 bases). The CDR3 runs to 16 residues. V lost 4 bases and J lost 0, with 16 bases in between. Germline V gene lookup returns CDR1 SGHDT and CDR2 YYEEEE. The CDR3 DNA reads TGTGCCAGCAGCCGTTACAGGAGCACTATGAACACTGAAGCTTTCTTT. Protein: CASSRYRSTMNTEAFF. Supplemented by reference TRBV5-6 and TRBJ1-1, the full variable domain reads DAGVTQSPTHLIKTRGQQVTLRCSPKSGHDTVSWYQQALGQGPQFIFQYYEEEERQRGNFPDRFSGHQFPNYSSELNVNALLLGDSALYLCASSRYRSTMNTEAFFGQGTRLTVV.

The chain employs TRBV2 and TRBJ1-6, with unresolved D. Per the germline V gene, CDR1 is SNHLY and CDR2 is FYNNEI. The germline V and J ends were trimmed by 6 bases and 8 bases, with 14 bases remaining between them. CDR3 size: 14 residues. The CDR3 coding sequence is TGTGCCAGCAGGCCCGGGATGGGATATTCACCCCTCCACTTT. It encodes CASRPGMGYSPLHF.

In DNA form, the CDR3 reads TGCGCCAGCAGCCGCCAGGGCTCGGATTACAATGAGCAGTTCTTC. Its translation: CASSRQGSDYNEQFF. This rearrangement joins TRBV4-1 to TRBJ2-1; a weak D match, TRBD1 (5 bases). Germline CDR1 is MGHRA and CDR2 is YSYEKL. Trimming stripped 4 bases from V and 4 bases from J, with 14 bases between. The CDR3 spans 15 residues.

The chain has TRBV10-3 and TRBJ1-6; D is unresolved. The CDR3 runs 14 residues. V dropped 7 bases and J dropped 10 bases, with 17 bases sitting between them. The germline CDR1 and CDR2 sequences are ENHRY and SYGVKD. The CDR3 is CAIKGGAGWSPLHF. The CDR3 DNA sequence: TGTGCCATCAAGGGCGGCGCGGGGTGGTCACCCCTCCACTTT.

The chain links TRBV14 to TRBJ1-2; no reliable D call. V dropped 2 bases and J dropped 4 bases, with 11 bases sitting between them. The germline gives CDR1 SGHDN, CDR2 FVKESK. The CDR3 runs 14 residues. The CDR3 sequence is CASSQPGISYGYTF. CDR3 nucleotide sequence: TGTGCCAGCAGCCAACCGGGGATAAGCTATGGCTACACCTTC. Filled out from reference TRBV14 and TRBJ1-2, the complete variable domain reads EAGVTQFPSHSVIEKGQTVTLRCDPISGHDNLYWYRRVMGKEIKFLLHFVKESKQDESGMPNNRFLAERTGGTYSTLKVQPAELEDSGVYFCASSQPGISYGYTFGSGTRLTVV.

V is TRBV12-5 and J is TRBJ2-5, with 12 bases fitting TRBD2. The CDR3 runs to 15 residues. Trimming removed 5 bases from V and 3 bases from J; junction bases left unmatched: 4. Germline V gene sequence: CDR1 LGHNT, CDR2 FRNRAP. CDR3 region: CASGRLAGDKETQYF. The CDR3, as DNA: TGTGCTAGTGGTCGACTAGCGGGGGATAAAGAGACCCAGTACTTC.

This chain connects TRBV15 to TRBJ2-6; D is uncertain. In germline, CDR1 is LNHNV, CDR2 YYDKDF (reference sequence). The CDR3 extends over 17 amino acids. The V end was cut by 0 bases, the J end by 4 bases, with 13 bases between. CDR3 nucleotides: TGTGCCACCAGCAGAGACGTCTCGGAGTGGGGGGCCAACGTCCTGACTTTC. Amino acids: CATSRDVSEWGANVLTF.

V gene TRBV6-4 combines with J gene TRBJ2-1; D may be TRBD1 (6 bases). CDR1 and CDR2 (germline): MRHNA, SNTAGT. CDR3 length equals 16 residues. V was clipped by 0 bases and J by 4 bases, with 13 bases between them. The CDR3 reads CASSDSFRQGYNEQFF. CDR3 bases: TGTGCCAGCAGTGACTCTTTTAGGCAGGGGTACAATGAGCAGTTCTTC.

The chain carries TRBV5-3 and TRBJ1-3, with D possibly matching TRBD1 (6 bases). TRBV5-3 belongs to the ORF category, with a function that is uncertain. V dropped 5 bases and J dropped 0 bases, with 21 bases sitting between them. The CDR3 is made up of 18 amino acids. The CDR3 is CARRPGQFERSSGNTIYF. CDR3 DNA: TGTGCCAGAAGACCTGGACAGTTCGAACGTAGCTCTGGAAACACCATATATTTT.

The chain employs TRBV24-1 and TRBJ1-1; possible D gene TRBD1, 6 bases. Trimming took 4 bases from V and 6 from J, leaving 17 bases between them. Germline lookup yields CDR1 KGHDR and CDR2 SFDVKD. The CDR3 has 15 amino acids. The CDR3 DNA follows: TGTGCCACCAGTGACCTCTATCAGGGGAAGGCTGAAGCTTTCTTT. Translating gives CATSDLYQGKAEAFF.

The chain combines TRBV3-1 (or the pseudogene TRBV3-2) with TRBJ2-3; 8 bases match TRBD2. J lost 6 bases, V lost 4 bases, and 3 bases had no gene match. In germline, CDR1 is LGHDT, CDR2 YNNKEL (reference sequence). The CDR3 spans 13 residues. The CDR3 sequence is CASSRGGLDTQYF. As DNA, the CDR3 is TGTGCCAGCAGCCGCGGGGGGCTCGATACGCAGTATTTT.

The rearrangement links TRBV6-1 to TRBJ1-6, with D unclear. CDR1 MNHNS and CDR2 SASEGT come from the germline V gene. V was clipped by 3 bases and J by 7 bases, with 7 bases between them. The CDR3 loop spans 13 amino acids. CDR3 protein: CASSELRNSPLHF. The CDR3 DNA is TGTGCCAGCAGTGAGCTGAGAAATTCACCCCTCCACTTT.

V and J are TRBV5-1 and TRBJ2-7; 9 positions agree with TRBD1. CDR3 length: 15 residues. Unmatched junction bases numbered 3, after V lost 0 bases and J lost 2 bases. The germline V gene encodes CDR1 SGHRS and CDR2 YFSETQ. CDR3 nucleotide sequence: TGCGCCAGCAGCTTGGGACAGGGGGACCCCTACGAGCAGTACTTC. This encodes CASSLGQGDPYEQYF.

CDR3: CASSARGESYNEQFF. CDR3 nucleotide sequence: TGTGCCAGCAGCGCCCGGGGGGAGTCCTACAATGAGCAGTTCTTC. This chain links TRBV9 with TRBJ2-1; TRBD2 aligns across 7 bases. Germline CDR1 and CDR2: SGDLS and YYNGEE. V gave up 3 bases and J gave up 1 base; unmatched junction bases: 4. The CDR3 totals 15 residues.

The chain employs TRBV2 and TRBJ1-1, with 9 bases that match TRBD1. This CDR3 contains 13 residues. V lost 7 bases to trimming and J lost 7 bases; unmatched junction nucleotides: 7. CDR1 is SNHLY and CDR2 is FYNNEI in the germline V gene. This chain's CDR3 is CASNLQGAGEAFF. In DNA form, the CDR3 reads TGTGCCAGCAATCTACAGGGGGCGGGTGAAGCTTTCTTT.

The V gene is TRBV6-5, the J gene TRBJ2-2; 11 bases align to TRBD2. The CDR3 is 15 amino acids. Germline V CDR1 and CDR2: MNHEY, SVGAGI. Trimming removed 7 bases from V and 4 bases from J; junction bases left unmatched: 5. The CDR3 here is CASIVSGGVTGELFF. CDR3 DNA sequence: TGTGCCAGCATAGTTAGCGGGGGGGTCACCGGGGAGCTGTTTTTT.

The CDR3 region is CASSPGLSGNTDTQYF. The CDR3, as DNA: TGCGCCAGCAGCCCAGGGCTTAGCGGGAACACAGATACGCAGTATTTT. The J gene is TRBJ2-3, the V gene TRBV5-1; 8 bases match TRBD2. The CDR3 spans 16 residues. Germline trimming cut 4 bases from V and 2 bases from J; bases unmatched to any gene: 9. Germline V gene lookup returns CDR1 SGHRS and CDR2 YFSETQ.

This clone was detected only a few times. The chain couples TRBV3-1 (or the pseudogene TRBV3-2) to TRBJ1-2; TRBD1 aligns across 7 bases. V shed 0 bases, J shed 4 bases, and the junction held 5 bases outside the gene matches. Germline V CDR1 and CDR2: LGHDT, YNNKEL (reference sequence). This CDR3 is built from 15 residues. In DNA, the CDR3 is TGTGCCAGCAGCCAAGATACGGGACAGCTCTATGGCTACACCTTC. Translation: CASSQDTGQLYGYTF.

This chain uses TRBV3-1 (or the pseudogene TRBV3-2) with TRBJ1-2; weak D call: TRBD1 (5 bases). Trimming removed 2 bases from V and 7 bases from J, with 8 bases in between. The CDR3 covers 12 residues. Germline-derived CDR1 and CDR2 are LGHDT and YNNKEL (reference sequence). Here the CDR3 reads CASSQSDTGYTF. CDR3 DNA: TGTGCCAGCAGCCAATCGGACACTGGCTACACCTTC.

V usage is TRBV4-1 and J usage is TRBJ2-1, with TRBD2 matching 14 bases. J lost 4 bases, V lost 4 bases, and 6 bases had no gene match. CDR3 length: 17 residues. Germline-derived CDR1 and CDR2 are MGHRA and YSYEKL. CDR3 region: CASSRGLAGVRYNEQFF. In DNA, the CDR3 is TGCGCCAGCAGCCGGGGACTAGCGGGGGTAAGATACAATGAGCAGTTCTTC.